The clone carrying this TCR beta chain was observed a handful of times. Its antigen remains unknown. Treatment in this sample: approximately 10-day PBMC culture with coronavirus spike peptide pools or control peptides (ViraFEST assay). Culture of approximately 2.1 million PBMCs per well took place with around 10 IU/ml IL-2 and 9 to 10 ug/ml peptide pools. The Oncomine TCR Beta short-read assay sequenced DNA from cultured CD4+ T cells. Genomic DNA extraction was carried out from cultured CD4+ T cells. Each CDR3 protein gets one entry after TCRdb re-called the PCR reads with MiXCR. Of fewer than 10,000 distinct CDR3 sequences in the sample, approximately 67% are singletons; the top ten hold roughly a third. This sample is part of a study of vaccination and CD4 T cells after COVID-19. Study-level information: Control cultures, each given a CEFX pool, an HIV-1 Nef pool, or no peptide, were included.

Study findings and constraints: Convalescent patients showed a median 86.3% of reactive clones that were seen only post-vaccination.

The CDR3 loop spans 12 amino acids. Sequencing was done on a sample of CD4+ T cells from blood, cultured in vitro. The sequence came from a human donor who had recovered from COVID-19. The J gene is TRBJ1-2, the V gene TRBV21-1; the table's D call of TRBD1 was not tested on the DNA. TRBV21-1 is marked as a pseudogene. The CDR3, as DNA: TGTGCCAGCAGTGAGTGGACAGGTTGCTACACCTTC. It specifies CASSEWTGCYTF.